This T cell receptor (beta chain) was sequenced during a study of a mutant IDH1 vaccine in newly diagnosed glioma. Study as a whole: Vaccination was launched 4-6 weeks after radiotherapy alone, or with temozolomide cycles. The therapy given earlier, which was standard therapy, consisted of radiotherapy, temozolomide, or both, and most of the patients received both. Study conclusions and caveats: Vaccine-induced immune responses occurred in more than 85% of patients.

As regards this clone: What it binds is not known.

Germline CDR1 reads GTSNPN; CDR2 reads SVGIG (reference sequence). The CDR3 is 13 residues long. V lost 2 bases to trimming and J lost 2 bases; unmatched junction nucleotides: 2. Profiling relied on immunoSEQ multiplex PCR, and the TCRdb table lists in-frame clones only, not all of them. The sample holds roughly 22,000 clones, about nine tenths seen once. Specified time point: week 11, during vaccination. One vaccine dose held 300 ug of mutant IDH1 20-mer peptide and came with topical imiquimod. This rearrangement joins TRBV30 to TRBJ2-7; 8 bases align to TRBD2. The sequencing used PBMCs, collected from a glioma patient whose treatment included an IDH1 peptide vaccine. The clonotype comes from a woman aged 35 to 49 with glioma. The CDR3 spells CAWSPGRAYEQYF. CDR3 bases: TGTGCCTGGAGTCCCGGGAGGGCCTACGAGCAGTACTTC.